This T cell receptor beta chain was identified during a study of shared clonotypes between healthy human individuals. A note on this clone: Antigen: not known.

Overall study results and limits: Shared clonotypes across all four donors exceeded non-shared ones in generation probability.

The V gene's germline CDR1 is SGHTA and CDR2 FQGNSA. The CDR3 has 13 amino acids. The V gene lost 3 bases and the J gene lost 3 bases, with 6 bases spanning the gap. Assay: immunoSEQ multiplex PCR; the TCRdb copy retains only in-frame clones and omits some. The sample carries over 1.4 million clones, around 97% recorded once. The specimen was naive CD4+ T cells sorted from blood. As to subset: CD45RA+ positively selected. V usage is TRBV7-2 and J usage is TRBJ2-1; D is unclear. This TCR was sampled from a man younger than 45 in good health. The CDR3 DNA reads TGTGCCAGCAGCTTTATTAGCTACAATGAGCAGTTCTTC. Amino acid sequence: CASSFISYNEQFF.